There are many counts of the clone carrying this T cell receptor (beta chain). These data come from a study of Graves' ophthalmopathy and Graves' hyperthyroidism. For repertoire sequencing, the TCR beta CDR3 regions were amplified from RNA transcripts. First-round RT-PCR relied on HTBI primers, and a second-round multiplex PCR came next. Via MiXCR, TCRdb re-called the multiplex PCR reads, giving one row per CDR3 protein. The sample lists about 170,000 distinct CDR3 sequences, less than 45% occurring once. The TCR was taken from a woman aged 40 to 50 with Graves' ophthalmopathy. The sequenced sample consisted of peripheral blood.

The CDR3 sequence: CASGGRSSYNSPLHF. Written as DNA, the CDR3 is TGTGCTTCTGGAGGCCGGAGCTCCTATAATTCACCCCTCCACTTT. The J gene is TRBJ1-6, the V gene TRBV28; no clear D gene. Per germline, CDR1 MDHEN and CDR2 SYDVKM. This CDR3 has 15 amino acids. The full variable domain, completed using reference TRBV28 and TRBJ1-6, is DVKVTQSSRYLVKRTGEKVFLECVQDMDHENMFWYRQDPGLGLRLIYFSYDVKMKEKGDIPEGYSVSREKKERFSLILESASTNQTSMYLCASGGRSSYNSPLHFGNGTRLTVT.